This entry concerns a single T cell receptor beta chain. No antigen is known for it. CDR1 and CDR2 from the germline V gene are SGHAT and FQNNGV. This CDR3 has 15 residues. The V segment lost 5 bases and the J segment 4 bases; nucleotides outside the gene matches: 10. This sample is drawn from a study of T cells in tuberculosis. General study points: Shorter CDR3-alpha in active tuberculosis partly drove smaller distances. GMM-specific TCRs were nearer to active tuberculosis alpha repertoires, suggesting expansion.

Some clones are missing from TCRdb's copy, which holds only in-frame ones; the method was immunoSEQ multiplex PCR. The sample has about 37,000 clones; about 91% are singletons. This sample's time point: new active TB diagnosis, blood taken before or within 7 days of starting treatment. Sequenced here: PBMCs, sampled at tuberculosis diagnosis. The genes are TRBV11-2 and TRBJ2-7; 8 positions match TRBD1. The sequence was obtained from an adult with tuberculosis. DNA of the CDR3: TGTGCCAGCAGCCAAAGGTCCAGGGGGCTATACGAGCAGTACTTC. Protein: CASSQRSRGLYEQYF.